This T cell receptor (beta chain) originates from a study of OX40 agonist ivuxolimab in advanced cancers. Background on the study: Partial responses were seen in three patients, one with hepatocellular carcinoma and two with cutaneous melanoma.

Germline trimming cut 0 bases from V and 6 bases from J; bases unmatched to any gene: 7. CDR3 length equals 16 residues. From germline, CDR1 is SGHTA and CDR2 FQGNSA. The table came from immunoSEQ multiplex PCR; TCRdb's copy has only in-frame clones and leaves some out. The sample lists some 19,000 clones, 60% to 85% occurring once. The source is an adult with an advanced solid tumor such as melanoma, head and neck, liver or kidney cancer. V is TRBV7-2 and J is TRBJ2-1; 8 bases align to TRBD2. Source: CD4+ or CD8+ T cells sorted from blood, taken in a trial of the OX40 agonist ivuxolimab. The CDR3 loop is CASSLAGTRGLNEQFF. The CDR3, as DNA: TGTGCCAGCAGCTTAGCCGGGACTAGAGGTCTCAATGAGCAGTTCTTC.